The 29 T cell receptor beta chains below were found in one sample sequenced in a study of cytomegalovirus exposure and HLA in healthy donors. The primer mix had 60 Vbeta and 13 Jbeta primers. TCRdb keeps only in-frame clones here, not all; method: immunoSEQ multiplex PCR. The sample table sets out 40,000 to 50,000 clones. The sequenced material came from PBMCs. These receptors were obtained from a woman aged 40 to 50 in good health and CMV-seronegative.

V usage is TRBV29-1 and J usage is TRBJ2-7; D ambiguous. Germline assignment: CDR1 SQVTM and CDR2 ANQGSEA. V lost 6 bases and J 0 bases, leaving 12 bases between the germline ends. There are 13 residues in the CDR3. DNA for the CDR3: TGCAGCGTCCAAACCCCGAGCTCCTACGAGCAGTACTTC. Residues: CSVQTPSSYEQYF.

This chain links TRBV7-9 with TRBJ2-3; TRBD1 matches 8 bases. J gave up 2 bases and V 3 bases, and 10 bases lay outside the gene matches. Germline loops: CDR1 SEHNR, CDR2 FQNEAQ (reference sequence). This CDR3 has 17 residues. This CDR3 reads CASSLGQVPRHTDTQYF. The CDR3 DNA sequence: TGTGCCAGCAGCTTGGGACAGGTCCCCCGGCACACAGATACGCAGTATTTT.

The chain recombines TRBV19 with TRBJ2-7, with 10 bases that match TRBD2. V shed 5 bases, J shed 0 bases, and the junction held 16 bases outside the gene matches. The CDR3 has 19 residues. Germline V gene lookup returns CDR1 LNHDA and CDR2 SQIVND (reference sequence). Written as DNA, the CDR3 is TGTGCCAGTAGTCGGATCAGGGCTAGCGGGAGTCAGCCCTCCTACGAGCAGTACTTC. Its protein is CASSRIRASGSQPSYEQYF.

With regard to this clone: A read error may account for a junction end that differs from germline. The chain carries TRBV6-1 and TRBJ1-3; D gene unclear. This CDR3 is 16 amino acids long. Germline loops: CDR1 MNHNS, CDR2 SASEGT. The CDR3 reads CASSGGRRISGNNIYF. The CDR3 coding sequence is TGTGCCAGCAGTGGAGGGCGACGGATCTCTGGAAACAACATATATTTT.

The gene calls are TRBV4-1 and TRBJ1-1; TRBD1 might be the D (6 bases). CDR1 is MGHRA and CDR2 is YSYEKL in the germline V gene. V gave up 2 bases and J gave up 7 bases, with 11 bases separating them. The CDR3 extends over 13 amino acids. CDR3 DNA sequence: TGCGCCAGCAGCCAATCGGGGGGCAGTGAAGCTTTCTTT. This codes for CASSQSGGSEAFF.

The gene calls are TRBV9 and TRBJ1-2; tentatively, D is TRBD1 (5 bases). The V end lost 0 bases, the J end lost 4 bases, and 19 bases lay between the germline ends. Germline CDR1 is SGDLS and CDR2 is YYNGEE. The CDR3 has 17 residues. CDR3 in amino acids: CASSVAPREPRSYGYTF. The CDR3 DNA is TGTGCCAGCAGCGTAGCCCCCAGGGAACCTAGGAGCTATGGCTACACCTTC.

The chain is built from TRBV16 and TRBJ1-2; TRBD1 matches 8 bases. CDR1 KGHSY and CDR2 FQNENV come from the germline V gene. This CDR3 is 15 amino acids long. V dropped 4 bases and J dropped 8; count of bases not matched to a gene: 12. CDR3 protein: CASSRYTGTGGGYTF. For the CDR3, the DNA is TGTGCCAGCAGCCGATATACCGGGACAGGAGGCGGCTACACCTTC.

This clone is classed as medium-sized by frequency. The rearrangement links TRBV12-5 to TRBJ1-1; D is possibly TRBD1 (5 bases). Trimming left V 0 bases short and J 2 bases short, with 10 bases between. This CDR3 is 15 amino acids long. Germline values: CDR1 LGHNT, CDR2 FRNRAP. The CDR3: CASGLVIGGNTEAFF. CDR3 nucleotides: TGTGCTAGTGGTTTGGTAATCGGGGGTAACACTGAAGCTTTCTTT.

The CDR3 loop is CASSDTGGYGYTF. DNA for the CDR3: TGTGCCAGCAGTGATACAGGGGGCTATGGCTACACCTTC. The chain joins TRBV27 to TRBJ1-2, with TRBD1 identical over 8 bases. The length of the CDR3 is 13 residues. J gave up 4 bases and V 5 bases, and 3 bases lay outside the gene matches. Germline CDR1 and CDR2: MNHEY and SMNVEV (reference sequence).

The chain recombines TRBV6-5 with TRBJ2-1; D call uncertain. Germline lookup yields CDR1 MNHEY and CDR2 SVGAGI. The V gene lost 2 bases and the J gene lost 0 bases, with 8 bases spanning the gap. The CDR3 covers 15 residues. The CDR3 DNA reads as TGTGCCAGCAGTTACGAATATAGCTCCTACAATGAGCAGTTCTTC. Protein: CASSYEYSSYNEQFF.

The chain links TRBV6-5 to TRBJ2-7; 11 bases fit TRBD2. CDR1 and CDR2 from the germline V gene are MNHEY and SVGAGI. CDR3 length: 16 amino acids. V shed 0 bases, J shed 5 bases, and the junction held 6 bases outside the gene matches. The CDR3 DNA reads as TGTGCCAGCAGTTACTCTAGCGGGAGGGCCGGCAACGAGCAGTACTTC. Translation gives CASSYSSGRAGNEQYF.

The chain is built from TRBV4-2 and TRBJ2-6; the D gene is possibly TRBD1 (6 bases). Trimming removed 4 bases from V and 0 bases from J, with 10 bases in between. There are 16 residues in the CDR3. The germline V gene encodes CDR1 LGHNA and CDR2 YNFKEQ. CDR3 bases: TGTGCCAGCAGCCCCCAGGGGAGCTCTGGGGCCAACGTCCTGACTTTC. Protein sequence: CASSPQGSSGANVLTF.

This sequence joins TRBV21-1 and TRBJ1-5; the table's D call, TRBD1, has no DNA check behind it. TRBV21-1 is a known pseudogene. The CDR3 is 14 residues long. The DNA for the CDR3 is TGTGCCAGCACGGCCGACAGAATCAATCAGCCCCAGCATTTT. It is translated as CASTADRINQPQHF.

The chain employs TRBV18 and TRBJ1-1, with D perhaps TRBD1 (6 bases). Germline V gene lookup returns CDR1 KGHSH and CDR2 LQKENI. There are 14 residues in the CDR3. Trimming cost V 8 bases and J 0 bases, with 13 bases left between them. The CDR3 coding sequence is TGTGCCAGCGCCCCAACAGGGTTGAACACTGAAGCTTTCTTT. Protein: CASAPTGLNTEAFF.

The chain links TRBV29-1 to TRBJ1-1, with a tentative D call TRBD1 (6 bases). The CDR3 spans 13 residues. The germline V gene has CDR1 SQVTM and CDR2 ANQGSEA. Trimming removed 7 bases at V and 2 bases at J, with 14 bases between. CDR3 DNA: TGCAGCGGGGAGGGGGGAGTAAACACTGAAGCTTTCTTT. This encodes CSGEGGVNTEAFF.

This chain connects TRBV6-5 to TRBJ1-5; maybe TRBD1 (5 bases). This CDR3 has 15 amino acids. The germline V gene has CDR1 MNHEY and CDR2 SVGAGI. V was trimmed by 4 bases and J by 5 bases, leaving 15 bases between them. Here the CDR3 reads CASSSTLSGYQPQHF. The CDR3, as DNA: TGTGCCAGCAGTTCAACGTTATCAGGGTATCAGCCCCAGCATTTT.

The chain has TRBV7-9 and TRBJ2-7; 7 bases are a match to TRBD2. V lost 3 bases, J lost 3 bases, and 8 bases stayed unmatched. Germline V gene sequence: CDR1 SEHNR, CDR2 FQNEAQ (reference sequence). The CDR3 runs to 15 residues. In DNA, the CDR3 is TGTGCCAGCAGCTTCGGGCTAGCGGCCTTCTACGAGCAGTACTTC. Translated: CASSFGLAAFYEQYF.

This chain connects TRBV28 to TRBJ2-5; 10 bases are shared with TRBD1. V trimming: 0 bases; J trimming: 4 bases; junction bases outside the gene matches: 5. CDR1 is MDHEN, CDR2 SYDVKM, per germline. The length of the CDR3 is 16 residues. CDR3 nucleotide sequence: TGTGCCAGCAGTTTATGGACCGGGACAGGGGCAGAGACCCAGTACTTC. As protein: CASSLWTGTGAETQYF.

The V gene is TRBV7-6, the J gene TRBJ2-1, with 11 bases identical to TRBD2. CDR3 length equals 16 residues. Trimming cost V 4 bases and J 2 bases; bases outside gene matches: 4. Germline assignment: CDR1 SGHVS and CDR2 FNYEAQ. For the CDR3, the DNA is TGTGCCAGCAGCTATAGCGGGAGGGCCCCCTACAATGAGCAGTTCTTC. This encodes CASSYSGRAPYNEQFF.

V and J are TRBV6-5 and TRBJ2-7; D is undetermined. This CDR3 has 15 amino acids. CDR1 is MNHEY and CDR2 is SVGAGI in the germline V gene. Trimming stripped 1 base from V and 1 base from J, with 11 bases between. The CDR3: CASSYLAVGSYEQYF. The CDR3 nucleotides are TGTGCCAGCAGTTACTTGGCGGTTGGATCCTACGAGCAGTACTTC.

J is TRBJ2-1 and V is TRBV18; 8 bases map to TRBD2. The V and J ends lost 3 bases and 4 bases, in that order; junction bases with no gene match: 5. The CDR3 spans 15 residues. Looked up from germline, CDR1 is KGHSH and CDR2 is LQKENI. Here the CDR3 DNA reads TGTGCCAGCTCACCGGGACTAGAGTCATACAATGAGCAGTTCTTC. Protein: CASSPGLESYNEQFF. Together with reference TRBV18 and TRBJ2-1, the CDR3 gives the full variable domain: NAGVMQNPRHLVRRRGQEARLRCSPMKGHSHVYWYRQLPEEGLKFMVYLQKENIIDESGMPKERFSAEFPKEGPSILRIQQVVRGDSAAYFCASSPGLESYNEQFFGPGTRLTVL.

The gene calls are TRBV7-9 and TRBJ2-7, with TRBD1 as a possible D gene (6 bases). There are 12 residues in the CDR3. Germline CDR1 and CDR2: SEHNR and FQNEAQ (reference sequence). The CDR3 reads CASSDRDTGLEV. The CDR3 bases are TGTGCCAGCAGCGACCGGGACACCGGATTAGAAGTT.

The chain is built from TRBV19 and TRBJ1-5, with TRBD1 identical over 8 bases. V lost 3 bases and J lost 1; bases outside the gene matches: 8. Germline V gene sequence: CDR1 LNHDA, CDR2 SQIVND (reference sequence). This CDR3 is built from 17 residues. The CDR3 DNA reads TGTGCCAGTAGTATCGGACAGGGAAGGCAAAGCAATCAGCCCCAGCATTTT. Translation: CASSIGQGRQSNQPQHF. The complete variable domain, with remaining parts taken from reference TRBV19 and TRBJ1-5, reads DGGITQSPKYLFRKEGQNVTLSCEQNLNHDAMYWYRQDPGQGLRLIYYSQIVNDFQKGDIAEGYSVSREKKESFPLTVTSAQKNPTAFYLCASSIGQGRQSNQPQHFGDGTRLSIL.

The chain is built from TRBV5-6 and TRBJ2-3; D is uncertain. CDR1 and CDR2 (germline): SGHDT, YYEEEE. Trimming took off 2 bases at V and 5 bases at J, with 6 bases between the two ends. There are 12 residues in the CDR3. The CDR3 nucleotides read TGTGCCAGCAGCTTTTCGGGAGATACGCAGTATTTT. This gives the protein CASSFSGDTQYF.

Written as DNA, the CDR3 is TGTGCCAGCTCACCGCAGACAGGGGGGGCTTTCTTT. This gives the protein CASSPQTGGAFF. The chain recombines TRBV18 with TRBJ1-1, with 9 bases lining up with TRBD1. From germline, CDR1 is KGHSH and CDR2 LQKENI. With V trimmed by 3 bases and J by 11 bases, 4 bases remained unmatched. The CDR3 sequence is 12 residues long.

The chain is built from TRBV4-2 and TRBJ2-1, with 7 positions matching TRBD2. Per germline, CDR1 LGHNA and CDR2 YNFKEQ. The CDR3 sequence is 14 residues long. V trimming: 2 bases; J trimming: 5 bases; junction bases outside the gene matches: 3. The CDR3 here is CASSQLAENNEQFF. The DNA of the CDR3 is TGTGCCAGCAGCCAACTAGCGGAAAACAATGAGCAGTTCTTC.

This rearrangement joins TRBV13 to TRBJ1-1; unclear D gene. This CDR3 region has 17 residues. Germline V gene lookup returns CDR1 PRHDT and CDR2 FYEKMQ (reference sequence). V was clipped by 0 bases and J by 1 base, with 15 bases between them. The CDR3 is CASSLGVSPAENTEAFF. The CDR3 coding sequence is TGTGCCAGCAGCTTAGGCGTGAGTCCCGCCGAGAACACTGAAGCTTTCTTT. Complete variable domain (other parts from reference TRBV13 and TRBJ1-1): AAGVIQSPRHLIKEKRETATLKCYPIPRHDTVYWYQQGPGQDPQFLISFYEKMQSDKGSIPDRFSAQQFSDYHSELNMSSLELGDSALYFCASSLGVSPAENTEAFFGQGTRLTVV.

The V and J genes are TRBV29-1 and TRBJ2-5, with a possible D match to TRBD2 (6 bases). V lost 4 bases and J 4 bases, leaving 10 bases between the germline ends. CDR1 SQVTM and CDR2 ANQGSEA come from the germline V gene. This CDR3 spans 12 amino acids. The CDR3 DNA follows: TGCAGCGTTGGGAGGGGAGGAGAGACCCAGTACTTC. This sequence encodes CSVGRGGETQYF.

The J gene is TRBJ2-3, the V gene TRBV19; 8 bases agree with TRBD2. Germline-derived CDR1 and CDR2 are LNHDA and SQIVND (reference sequence). V lost 4 bases, J lost 2 bases, and 5 bases stayed unmatched. CDR3 length: 15 amino acids. The CDR3 region is CASSTSGRDTDTQYF. CDR3 coding DNA: TGTGCCAGTAGTACGAGCGGGAGAGACACAGATACGCAGTATTTT.